One sample yielded the 21 T cell receptor beta chains listed below, sequenced in a study of radiotherapy plus CTLA-4 blockade in lung cancer. TCRdb keeps only in-frame clones here, not all; method: immunoSEQ multiplex PCR. Of 90,000 to 150,000 clones listed, about four fifths are singletons. Sequenced here: peripheral blood, sampled from a patient treated with radiotherapy plus ipilimumab. These receptors came from a human donor with non-small cell lung cancer who had a partial response to radiotherapy plus ipilimumab.

The CDR3 loop is CASSLIQEGGYTF. CDR3 DNA: TGCGCCAGCAGCTTGATTCAGGAGGGGGGCTACACCTTC. The rearrangement uses TRBV5-1 and TRBJ1-2; TRBD1 is a possible D gene (5 bases). Germline V CDR1 and CDR2: SGHRS, YFSETQ. Trimming left V 1 base short and J 8 bases short, with 12 bases between. This CDR3 region has 13 residues.

This clone appeared a few times. The chain employs TRBV5-1 and TRBJ1-3, with TRBD1 identical over 7 bases. With V trimmed by 0 bases and J by 0 bases, 6 bases remained unmatched. Germline V gene sequence: CDR1 SGHRS, CDR2 YFSETQ. This CDR3 has 17 residues. CDR3 amino acids: CASSLGDSFFSGNTIYF. The CDR3, as DNA: TGCGCCAGCAGCTTGGGGGACAGCTTTTTCTCTGGAAACACCATATATTTT.

The chain is built from TRBV15 and TRBJ2-5, with 9 bases matching TRBD2. Germline CDR1 and CDR2: LNHNV and YYDKDF (reference sequence). V was pared by 6 bases and J by 3 bases, with 2 bases of the junction left unmatched. CDR3 length equals 13 residues. DNA of the CDR3: TGTGCCACCAGTGCGGGGGGGAAAGAGACCCAGTACTTC. Residues: CATSAGGKETQYF.

The chain links TRBV5-1 to TRBJ2-5; 12 bases map to TRBD2. After removal of 0 bases from V and 3 bases from J, the junction contained 6 bases not matched to a gene. Looked up from germline, CDR1 is SGHRS and CDR2 is YFSETQ. The CDR3 consists of 17 residues. CDR3 sequence (DNA): TGCGCCAGCAGCTTGGCCCCGGGACTAGCGGGTAAAGAGACCCAGTACTTC. Translated, it gives CASSLAPGLAGKETQYF.

The chain links TRBV6-1 to TRBJ2-7; D may be TRBD1 (5 bases). The CDR3 runs 14 residues. Germline V gene lookup returns CDR1 MNHNS and CDR2 SASEGT. Trimming took off 6 bases at V and 4 bases at J, with 16 bases between the two ends. In DNA form, the CDR3 reads TGTGCCAGCAGCCCGAGGTCCAGGGCTTACGAGCAGTACTTC. Its protein product is CASSPRSRAYEQYF.

This CDR3 reads CASSPRQEHYGYTF. In nucleotides, the CDR3 is TGTGCCAGCAGCCCCCGACAGGAACACTATGGCTACACCTTC. The rearrangement joins TRBV27 to TRBJ1-2, with a weak D call TRBD1 (6 bases). Germline values: CDR1 MNHEY, CDR2 SMNVEV (reference sequence). The CDR3 has 14 residues. V gave up 6 bases and J gave up 3 bases, with 14 bases separating them.

There are many counts of this clone. Here the CDR3 reads CASSPDRGNQPQHF. The CDR3 DNA is TGTGCCAGCAGCCCGGACAGGGGTAATCAGCCCCAGCATTTT. The V gene is TRBV7-6, the J gene TRBJ1-5; 9 bases are a match to TRBD1. This CDR3 comprises 14 residues. V was pared by 5 bases and J by 4 bases, with 3 bases of the junction left unmatched. Germline V gene lookup returns CDR1 SGHVS and CDR2 FNYEAQ.

This rearrangement joins TRBV20-1 to TRBJ2-7; 7 bases are a match to TRBD1. The CDR3 extends over 11 amino acids. V shed 6 bases and J 3 bases; nucleotides not matched to a gene: 2. Germline assignment: CDR1 DFQATT and CDR2 SNEGSKA (reference sequence). CDR3: CSARDSYEQYF. CDR3 nucleotide sequence: TGCAGTGCCCGGGACAGCTACGAGCAGTACTTC.

V usage is TRBV9 and J usage is TRBJ1-1, with D unresolved. Between the trimmed V and J ends, which lost 0 bases and 6 bases, there was a span of 12 bases. CDR3 length: 14 residues. Germline V gene data show CDR1 as SGDLS and CDR2 as YYNGEE. In DNA form, the CDR3 reads TGTGCCAGCAGCGTAGTAGAGGGTAGGGCTGAAGCTTTCTTT. It encodes CASSVVEGRAEAFF.

This chain uses TRBV30 with TRBJ2-1; D remains unclear. The CDR3 has 11 residues. CDR1 and CDR2 (germline): GTSNPN, SVGIG (reference sequence). Trimming removed 2 bases from V and 6 bases from J, with 5 bases in between. The CDR3 sequence: CAWSYSNEQFF. CDR3 bases: TGTGCCTGGAGTTACTCCAATGAGCAGTTCTTC.

The J gene is TRBJ1-1, the V gene TRBV9; 8 bases match TRBD1. The CDR3 is 13 residues long. Germline V gene lookup returns CDR1 SGDLS and CDR2 YYNGEE. V lost 4 bases, J lost 7 bases, and 6 bases stayed unmatched. As DNA, the CDR3 is TGTGCCAGCAGCCCATCGACAGGGGTTGAAGCTTTCTTT. This sequence encodes CASSPSTGVEAFF.

Only one count was recorded for this clone. V is TRBV7-2 and J is TRBJ2-2; D gene ambiguous. The length of the CDR3 is 14 residues. Looked up from germline, CDR1 is SGHTA and CDR2 is FQGNSA. Trimming removed 6 bases at V and 0 bases at J, with 8 bases between. The CDR3 bases are TGTGCCAGCAGTCTGCGAGCGAACACCGGGGAGCTGTTTTTT. It translates to CASSLRANTGELFF.

The chain is built from TRBV29-1 and TRBJ2-2; TRBD2 matches 7 bases. Trimming at V came to 7 bases and at J to 0 bases, leaving 14 bases not matched to a gene. The CDR3 length is 17 residues. Germline V CDR1 and CDR2: SQVTM, ANQGSEA. The CDR3 loop is CSADLGLAESNTGELFF. CDR3 coding DNA: TGCAGCGCCGACTTGGGGCTAGCGGAATCGAACACCGGGGAGCTGTTTTTT.

The gene calls are TRBV9 and TRBJ2-1; 9 nucleotides align to TRBD2. CDR1 is SGDLS and CDR2 is YYNGEE in the germline V gene. V gave up 4 bases and J gave up 6 bases; unmatched junction bases: 8. CDR3 length equals 15 residues. In nucleotides, the CDR3 is TGTGCCAGCAGCCCCCAGGGTAGCGGGAGCAATGAGCAGTTCTTC. Translation gives CASSPQGSGSNEQFF. Filled out from reference TRBV9 and TRBJ2-1, the complete variable domain reads DSGVTQTPKHLITATGQRVTLRCSPRSGDLSVYWYQQSLDQGLQFLIQYYNGEERAKGNILERFSAQQFPDLHSELNLSSLELGDSALYFCASSPQGSGSNEQFFGPGTRLTVL.

This rearrangement joins TRBV5-1 to TRBJ2-5, with 14 bases matching TRBD2. The last part of the DNA fits TRBJ2-7 better; the J call may be wrong. The CDR3 contains 16 residues. Germline V gene lookup returns CDR1 SGHRS and CDR2 YFSETQ. CDR3 coding DNA: TGCGCCAGCAGCCCCTCGACTAGCGGGAGGGCCTACGAGCAGTACTTC. This translates into CASSPSTSGRAYEQYF.

The genes are TRBV6-5 and TRBJ1-2; perhaps TRBD1 as D (6 bases). This CDR3 contains 13 residues. Trimming stripped 10 bases from V and 5 bases from J, with 17 bases between. CDR1 MNHEY and CDR2 SVGAGI come from the germline V gene. The CDR3 protein is CATYLLQGYGYTF. The CDR3 nucleotides read TGTGCCACCTACCTCCTACAGGGTTATGGCTACACCTTC.

The V call is TRBV7-6, the J call TRBJ2-3, with 9 bases fitting TRBD2. J lost 2 bases, V lost 2 bases, and 5 bases had no gene match. The CDR3 has 16 residues. Germline CDR1 reads SGHVS; CDR2 reads FNYEAQ. CDR3 DNA sequence: TGTGCCAGCAGCTTAAAAATAGCGGGAGACACAGATACGCAGTATTTT. It encodes CASSLKIAGDTDTQYF. Variable domain in full (rest from reference TRBV7-6 and TRBJ2-3): GAGVSQSPRYKVTKRGQDVALRCDPISGHVSLYWYRQALGQGPEFLTYFNYEAQQDKSGLPNDRFSAERPEGSISTLTIQRTEQRDSAMYRCASSLKIAGDTDTQYFGPGTRLTVL.

The chain joins TRBV6-1 to TRBJ1-1; D gene uncertain. There are 17 residues in the CDR3. Trimming cost V 4 bases and J 1 base, with 19 bases left between them. CDR1 and CDR2 from the germline V gene are MNHNS and SASEGT. For the CDR3, the DNA is TGTGCCAGCAGTGCGATGAGGGCTTATCGTGGGAACACTGAAGCTTTCTTT. Its protein product is CASSAMRAYRGNTEAFF.

This clone occurred once. The chain uses TRBV2 and TRBJ2-1; 9 bases map to TRBD1. From germline, CDR1 is SNHLY and CDR2 FYNNEI. Trimming removed 6 bases from V and 3 bases from J; junction bases left unmatched: 6. The length of the CDR3 is 15 residues. Here the CDR3 DNA reads TGTGCCAGCAGCCGCGACAGGGGGGGCTACAATGAGCAGTTCTTC. Translation: CASSRDRGGYNEQFF.

This clone was seen a few times. This chain connects TRBV13 to TRBJ2-3; weak D call: TRBD1 (6 bases). Trimming left V 5 bases short and J 13 bases short, with 16 bases between. The CDR3 loop spans 12 amino acids. Germline V gives CDR1 PRHDT, CDR2 FYEKMQ (reference sequence). The CDR3 DNA follows: TGTGCCAGCAGCACCTGGACAGCCCCAGAGTATTTT. It yields the protein CASSTWTAPEYF.

The CDR3 sequence is CASSLFRGSGTQPQHF. Written as DNA, the CDR3 is TGTGCCAGCAGTTTATTTAGGGGGTCAGGGACTCAGCCCCAGCATTTT. This chain connects TRBV28 to TRBJ1-5; possibly TRBD1 for D (6 bases). V was shortened by 1 base and J by 6 bases, with 16 bases between the two germline ends. Germline CDR1 is MDHEN and CDR2 is SYDVKM. The CDR3 consists of 16 residues. Combining the CDR3 with reference TRBV28 and TRBJ1-5 gives the whole variable domain DVKVTQSSRYLVKRTGEKVFLECVQDMDHENMFWYRQDPGLGLRLIYFSYDVKMKEKGDIPEGYSVSREKKERFSLILESASTNQTSMYLCASSLFRGSGTQPQHFGDGTRLSIL.